Each of the 25 T cell receptor beta chains below was sequenced from the same sample in a study of blood T cells in healthy people across ages. A J-beta primer mix and a sample-barcoded 5' primer were used in a second PCR of roughly 7 to 12 cycles. TCRdb re-analysed the 5' RACE reads in MiXCR, keeping a single row per CDR3 protein. Of about 1.5 million distinct CDR3 sequences in the sample, about 42% are singletons; the top ten hold about 4.1%. Input material: blood. Source of these receptors: a woman between 18 and 29 years old in good health.

The gene calls are TRBV9 and TRBJ2-5; D is ambiguous. CDR1 SGDLS and CDR2 YYNGEE come from the germline V gene. V gave up 3 bases and J gave up 5 bases, with 8 bases separating them. The length of the CDR3 is 12 residues. For the CDR3, the DNA is TGTGCCAGCAGCGGAAAAACGGAGACCCAGTACTTC. Amino acid sequence: CASSGKTETQYF.

The rearrangement joins TRBV7-8 to TRBJ1-1; a weak D match, TRBD1 (5 bases). With 0 bases removed from V and 5 bases from J, the gap between germline ends came to 13 bases. Per the germline V gene, CDR1 is SGHVS and CDR2 is FQNEAQ. The CDR3 is 15 amino acids. The CDR3 DNA reads as TGTGCCAGCAGCTTAGCAAGCGCCGGGGCGACTGAAGCTTTCTTT. Its protein product is CASSLASAGATEAFF.

This clonotype has at least ten counts. The V and J genes are TRBV7-2 and TRBJ2-5; D is perhaps TRBD2 (6 bases). The CDR3 has 13 amino acids. V dropped 6 bases and J dropped 5 bases, with 13 bases sitting between them. Germline lookup yields CDR1 SGHTA and CDR2 FQGNSA. The DNA for the CDR3 is TGTGCCAGCAGTGTTCGGGGGAGCGAGACCCAGTACTTC. Its protein is CASSVRGSETQYF.

The chain is built from TRBV4-2 and TRBJ1-1, with a weak D call TRBD1 (6 bases). CDR1 is LGHNA, CDR2 YNFKEQ, per germline. The CDR3 is 15 residues long. V was clipped by 4 bases and J by 4 bases, with 16 bases between them. CDR3 sequence reads: CASSLSTGPGTEAFF. CDR3 nucleotide sequence: TGTGCCAGCAGCCTAAGTACAGGGCCGGGCACTGAAGCTTTCTTT.

The chain carries TRBV11-2 and TRBJ2-7; D may be TRBD2 (5 bases). Looked up from germline, CDR1 is SGHAT and CDR2 is FQNNGV. V lost 3 bases, J lost 3 bases, and 6 bases lay in between. The CDR3 runs to 12 residues. CDR3: CASSFGLYEQYF. The CDR3 coding sequence is TGTGCCAGCAGCTTTGGACTCTACGAGCAGTACTTC. Full variable domain (outside the CDR3, taken from reference TRBV11-2 and TRBJ2-7): EAGVAQSPRYKIIEKRQSVAFWCNPISGHATLYWYQQILGQGPKLLIQFQNNGVVDDSQLPKDRFSAERLKGVDSTLKIQPAKLEDSAVYLCASSFGLYEQYFGPGTRLTVT.

This clonotype has at least ten counts. V gene TRBV29-1 combines with J gene TRBJ1-2; D is uncertain. V shed 2 bases and J shed 2 bases, with 24 bases lying between them. Looked up from germline, CDR1 is SQVTM and CDR2 is ANQGSEA. The CDR3 totals 18 residues. The CDR3 DNA is TGCAGCGTTGAATCCATGGGAGCCGGTAGGGCCAGGAACTATGGCTACACCTTC. Translated, it gives CSVESMGAGRARNYGYTF.

This clonotype was counted ten times or more. The chain recombines TRBV5-6 with TRBJ1-4, with 10 bases matching TRBD1. V lost 2 bases and J lost 7; bases outside the gene matches: 5. The CDR3 runs to 15 residues. Germline V gives CDR1 SGHDT, CDR2 YYEEEE. CDR3 DNA: TGTGCCAGCAGCTTTAGCGACAGGGGGCGTGAAAAACTGTTTTTT. Translated, it gives CASSFSDRGREKLFF.

This clonotype has only a few counts. V is TRBV20-1 and J is TRBJ1-2; D possibly corresponds to TRBD1 (5 bases). V lost 0 bases and J lost 6, with 8 bases in between. This CDR3 is 12 amino acids long. Germline V gene data show CDR1 as DFQATT and CDR2 as SNEGSKA (reference sequence). The CDR3 loop is CSARDQGDGYTF. The CDR3 nucleotides are TGCAGTGCTAGAGATCAAGGGGATGGCTACACCTTC.

The rearrangement links TRBV15 to TRBJ2-5; a possible D gene is TRBD2 (5 bases). V lost 2 bases, J lost 1 base, and 11 bases lay in between. Per germline, CDR1 LNHNV and CDR2 YYDKDF (reference sequence). The CDR3 covers 15 residues. The CDR3 reads CATSRSTGIQETQYF. CDR3 bases: TGTGCCACCAGCAGATCCACGGGGATCCAAGAGACCCAGTACTTC.

Only a few counts were recorded for this clonotype. V is TRBV29-1 and J is TRBJ2-3, with 14 bases lining up with TRBD2. V lost 5 bases to trimming and J lost 3 bases; unmatched junction nucleotides: 4. Germline assignment: CDR1 SQVTM and CDR2 ANQGSEA. The CDR3 has 15 residues. The CDR3 reads CSVQRTSGGTDTQYF. CDR3 sequence (DNA): TGCAGCGTTCAAAGGACTAGCGGGGGGACAGATACGCAGTATTTT.

This chain joins TRBV6-5 and TRBJ2-1; 9 bases are shared with TRBD1. This CDR3 contains 14 residues. V shed 3 bases, J shed 7 bases, and the junction held 4 bases outside the gene matches. Germline V gene sequence: CDR1 MNHEY, CDR2 SVGAGI. The CDR3 DNA follows: TGTGCCAGCAGTTATGGGACAGGGACGAATGAGCAGTTCTTC. This gives the protein CASSYGTGTNEQFF.

This clonotype has a handful of counts. V and J are TRBV9 and TRBJ2-7; D remains ambiguous. This CDR3 is built from 15 residues. Germline-derived CDR1 and CDR2 are SGDLS and YYNGEE. V was pared by 0 bases and J by 0 bases, with 10 bases between. CDR3: CASSVGAGLSYEQYF. CDR3 DNA sequence: TGTGCCAGCAGCGTAGGAGCAGGTCTCTCCTACGAGCAGTACTTC.

As for this clonotype: The junction departs from germline at one end; a sequencing error may be responsible. V gene TRBV20-1 combines with J gene TRBJ1-1; TRBD1 agrees at 7 bases. Germline V gene sequence: CDR1 DFQATT, CDR2 SNEGSKA (reference sequence). This CDR3 has 14 residues. The chain's CDR3 is CGAPSQGPSTEAFF. CDR3 coding DNA: TGCGGTGCTCCTTCACAGGGGCCGAGCACTGAAGCTTTCTTT.

V is TRBV6-2 or TRBV6-3 and J is TRBJ2-2, with D possibly being TRBD2 (5 bases). Germline CDR1 is MNHEY and CDR2 is SVGEGT. The CDR3 is 13 amino acids. Trimming removed 9 bases at V and 4 bases at J, with 12 bases between. In DNA, the CDR3 is TGTGCCAGTAATAAAGCGGTCACCGGGGAGCTGTTTTTT. Translating it yields CASNKAVTGELFF.

The J gene is TRBJ2-1, the V gene TRBV7-6; tentatively, D is TRBD2 (6 bases). Germline CDR1 SGHVS, CDR2 FNYEAQ. Trimming took off 4 bases at V and 0 bases at J, with 13 bases between the two ends. CDR3 size: 16 residues. As DNA, the CDR3 is TGTGCCAGCAGCTCGACGGGACTTAGCTCCTACAATGAGCAGTTCTTC. This translates into CASSSTGLSSYNEQFF. Full variable domain (remainder filled in from reference TRBV7-6 and TRBJ2-1): GAGVSQSPRYKVTKRGQDVALRCDPISGHVSLYWYRQALGQGPEFLTYFNYEAQQDKSGLPNDRFSAERPEGSISTLTIQRTEQRDSAMYRCASSSTGLSSYNEQFFGPGTRLTVL.

This chain connects TRBV20-1 to TRBJ2-6; D ambiguous. Looked up from germline, CDR1 is DFQATT and CDR2 is SNEGSKA (reference sequence). The CDR3 length is 16 residues. V was cut by 2 bases and J by 0 bases, with 11 bases left in between. The CDR3 is CSARSTQASGANVLTF. CDR3 nucleotides: TGCAGTGCTAGAAGTACCCAAGCCTCTGGGGCCAACGTCCTGACTTTC.

The genes are TRBV27 and TRBJ2-7; 9 bases map to TRBD2. Germline CDR1 MNHEY, CDR2 SMNVEV (reference sequence). V shed 2 bases and J 7 bases; nucleotides not matched to a gene: 18. The CDR3 runs 18 residues. The chain's CDR3 is CASSLSVGVSGGTNEQYF. In DNA, the CDR3 is TGTGCCAGCAGTTTAAGTGTTGGAGTGAGCGGGGGGACCAATGAGCAGTACTTC.

The chain joins TRBV5-5 to TRBJ1-5; the match to TRBD1 covers 7 bases. The CDR3 runs 15 residues. Trimming cost V 0 bases and J 6 bases; bases outside gene matches: 6. Looked up from germline, CDR1 is SGHKS and CDR2 is YYEKEE (reference sequence). In nucleotides, the CDR3 is TGTGCCAGCAGCTTGGTCGTCAGGGGGACTCAGCCCCAGCATTTT. This sequence encodes CASSLVVRGTQPQHF.

V is TRBV5-4 and J is TRBJ2-2; 7 bases line up with TRBD2. This CDR3 is built from 16 residues. J was trimmed by 3 bases and V by 0 bases; bases with no gene match: 5. CDR1 is SGHNT, CDR2 YYREEE, per germline (reference sequence). Here the CDR3 reads CASSLGAAGYTGELFF. The CDR3 DNA reads as TGTGCCAGCAGCTTGGGTGCAGCGGGGTACACCGGGGAGCTGTTTTTT.

The table lists this clonotype with a few counts. V gene TRBV7-8 combines with J gene TRBJ2-5; unclear D gene. The V and J ends lost 1 base and 2 bases respectively, with 14 bases between them. This CDR3 is built from 16 residues. Germline CDR1 SGHVS, CDR2 FQNEAQ. The CDR3: CASSLEGRRYQETQYF. The CDR3 coding sequence is TGTGCCAGCAGCTTAGAAGGCAGAAGATATCAAGAGACCCAGTACTTC.

This clonotype was seen once. The V and J genes are TRBV20-1 and TRBJ2-3, with 9 bases matching TRBD2. The CDR3 totals 17 residues. Germline lookup yields CDR1 DFQATT and CDR2 SNEGSKA (reference sequence). V shed 0 bases and J 2 bases; nucleotides not matched to a gene: 9. This CDR3 is CSARDRKTSGFTDTQYF. The CDR3 DNA reads TGCAGTGCTAGAGATCGAAAGACTAGCGGTTTCACAGATACGCAGTATTTT.

The table lists this clonotype with many counts. The chain joins TRBV20-1 to TRBJ2-3; weak D call: TRBD1 (6 bases). The CDR3 is 13 residues long. CDR1 DFQATT and CDR2 SNEGSKA come from the germline V gene (reference sequence). CDR3: CSKEAGAIDTQYF. The CDR3, as DNA: TGCAGCAAGGAGGCAGGGGCGATAGATACGCAGTATTTT.

This clonotype was recorded a few times. The chain joins TRBV6-2 or TRBV6-3 to TRBJ2-5; tentatively, D is TRBD1 (6 bases). The ends were cut back, 6 bases at V and 11 bases at J, with 25 bases in the middle. The CDR3 has 15 amino acids. Germline loops: CDR1 MNHEY, CDR2 SVGEGT. For the CDR3, the DNA is TGTGCCAGCAGGGATGGGACAAATCGGTTCAATGAGCAGTACTTC. This sequence encodes CASRDGTNRFNEQYF.

In DNA, the CDR3 is TGTGCCAGCAGCTTCTCGGGGGACCACTATGGCTACACCTTC. Its translation: CASSFSGDHYGYTF. V is TRBV7-9 and J is TRBJ1-2; D is possibly TRBD1 (5 bases). Germline V gene sequence: CDR1 SEHNR, CDR2 FQNEAQ (reference sequence). V lost 3 bases, J lost 3 bases, and 11 bases lay in between. This CDR3 comprises 14 residues.

The chain couples TRBV4-1 to TRBJ2-6; D gene ambiguous. The CDR3 consists of 17 residues. Trimming stripped 0 bases from V and 1 base from J, with 10 bases between. Germline V lookup: CDR1 MGHRA, CDR2 YSYEKL. CDR3 loop: CASSQDIEQSGANVLTF. CDR3 in DNA: TGCGCCAGCAGCCAAGATATAGAACAGTCTGGGGCCAACGTCCTGACTTTC.